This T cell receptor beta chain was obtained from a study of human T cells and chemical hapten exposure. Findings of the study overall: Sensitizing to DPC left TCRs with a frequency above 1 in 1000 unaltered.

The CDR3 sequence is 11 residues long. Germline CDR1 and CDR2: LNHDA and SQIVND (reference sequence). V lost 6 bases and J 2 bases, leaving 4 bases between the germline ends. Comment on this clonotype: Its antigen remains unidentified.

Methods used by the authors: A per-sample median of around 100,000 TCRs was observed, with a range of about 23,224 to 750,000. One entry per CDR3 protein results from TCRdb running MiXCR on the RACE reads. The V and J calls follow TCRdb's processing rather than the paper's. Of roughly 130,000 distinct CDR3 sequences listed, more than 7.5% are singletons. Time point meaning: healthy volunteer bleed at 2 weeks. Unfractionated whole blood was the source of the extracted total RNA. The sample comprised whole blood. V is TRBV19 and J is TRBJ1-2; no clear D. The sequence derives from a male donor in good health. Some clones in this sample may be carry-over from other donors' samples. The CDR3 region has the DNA TGTGCCAGTAGGGAGAACTATGGCTACACCTTC. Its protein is CASRENYGYTF.